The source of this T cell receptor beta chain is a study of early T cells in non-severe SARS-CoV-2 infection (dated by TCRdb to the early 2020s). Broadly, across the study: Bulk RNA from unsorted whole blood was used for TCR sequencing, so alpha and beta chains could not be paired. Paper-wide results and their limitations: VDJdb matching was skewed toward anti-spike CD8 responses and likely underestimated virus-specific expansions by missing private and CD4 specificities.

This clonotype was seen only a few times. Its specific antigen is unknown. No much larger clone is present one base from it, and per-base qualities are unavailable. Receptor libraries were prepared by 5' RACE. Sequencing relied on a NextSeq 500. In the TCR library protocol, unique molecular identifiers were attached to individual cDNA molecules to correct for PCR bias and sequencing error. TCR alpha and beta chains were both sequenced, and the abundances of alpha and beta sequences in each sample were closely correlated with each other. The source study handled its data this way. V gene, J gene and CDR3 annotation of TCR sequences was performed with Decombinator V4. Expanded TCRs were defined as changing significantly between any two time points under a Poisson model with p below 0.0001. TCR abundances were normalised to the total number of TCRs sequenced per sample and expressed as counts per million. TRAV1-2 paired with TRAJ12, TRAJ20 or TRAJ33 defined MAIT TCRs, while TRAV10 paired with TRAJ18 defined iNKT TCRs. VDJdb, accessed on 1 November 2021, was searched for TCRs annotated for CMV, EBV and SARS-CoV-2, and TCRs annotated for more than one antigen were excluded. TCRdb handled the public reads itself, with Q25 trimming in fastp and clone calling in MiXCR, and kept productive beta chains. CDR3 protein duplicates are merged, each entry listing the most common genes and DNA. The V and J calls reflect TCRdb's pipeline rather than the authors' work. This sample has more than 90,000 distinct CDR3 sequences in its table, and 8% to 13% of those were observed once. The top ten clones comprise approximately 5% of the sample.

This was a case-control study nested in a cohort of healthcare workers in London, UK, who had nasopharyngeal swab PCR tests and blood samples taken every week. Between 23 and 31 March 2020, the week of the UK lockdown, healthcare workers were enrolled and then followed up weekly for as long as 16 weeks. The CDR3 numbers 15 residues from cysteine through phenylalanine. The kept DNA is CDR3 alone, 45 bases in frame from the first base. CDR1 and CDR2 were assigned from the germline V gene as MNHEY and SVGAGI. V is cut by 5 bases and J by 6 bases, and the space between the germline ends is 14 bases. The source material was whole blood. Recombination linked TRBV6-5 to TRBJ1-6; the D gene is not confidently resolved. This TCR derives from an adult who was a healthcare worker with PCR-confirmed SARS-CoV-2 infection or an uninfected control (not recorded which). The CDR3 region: CASSTTRRLNSPLHF. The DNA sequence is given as TGTGCCAGCAGTACCACCCGGCGCCTTAATTCACCCCTCCACTTT.